This entry is about one TCR beta chain. The record originates from a study of shared clonotypes between healthy human individuals. Turning to the study itself: Per donor, three plates held CD4 naive cells, three held CD4 memory, two held CD8 naive and one held CD8 memory.

The germline gives CDR1 SGHRS, CDR2 YFSETQ. Trimming stripped 5 bases from V and 6 bases from J, with 15 bases between. The CDR3 runs 13 residues. TCRdb keeps only in-frame clones here, not all; method: immunoSEQ multiplex PCR. The repertoire has approximately 1,500,000 clones, 95% to 99% of them found once; the top ten carry roughly 0.4%. The specimen sequenced was naive CD4+ T cells sorted from blood. Subset noted: CD45RA+ positively selected. The receptor was isolated from a man aged 25-45 years in good health. The J gene is TRBJ2-7, the V gene TRBV5-1; the D gene is possibly TRBD1 (6 bases). The CDR3 sequence: CASSPVTGIEQYF. The DNA for the CDR3 is TGCGCCAGCAGTCCCGTAACAGGGATCGAGCAGTACTTC.